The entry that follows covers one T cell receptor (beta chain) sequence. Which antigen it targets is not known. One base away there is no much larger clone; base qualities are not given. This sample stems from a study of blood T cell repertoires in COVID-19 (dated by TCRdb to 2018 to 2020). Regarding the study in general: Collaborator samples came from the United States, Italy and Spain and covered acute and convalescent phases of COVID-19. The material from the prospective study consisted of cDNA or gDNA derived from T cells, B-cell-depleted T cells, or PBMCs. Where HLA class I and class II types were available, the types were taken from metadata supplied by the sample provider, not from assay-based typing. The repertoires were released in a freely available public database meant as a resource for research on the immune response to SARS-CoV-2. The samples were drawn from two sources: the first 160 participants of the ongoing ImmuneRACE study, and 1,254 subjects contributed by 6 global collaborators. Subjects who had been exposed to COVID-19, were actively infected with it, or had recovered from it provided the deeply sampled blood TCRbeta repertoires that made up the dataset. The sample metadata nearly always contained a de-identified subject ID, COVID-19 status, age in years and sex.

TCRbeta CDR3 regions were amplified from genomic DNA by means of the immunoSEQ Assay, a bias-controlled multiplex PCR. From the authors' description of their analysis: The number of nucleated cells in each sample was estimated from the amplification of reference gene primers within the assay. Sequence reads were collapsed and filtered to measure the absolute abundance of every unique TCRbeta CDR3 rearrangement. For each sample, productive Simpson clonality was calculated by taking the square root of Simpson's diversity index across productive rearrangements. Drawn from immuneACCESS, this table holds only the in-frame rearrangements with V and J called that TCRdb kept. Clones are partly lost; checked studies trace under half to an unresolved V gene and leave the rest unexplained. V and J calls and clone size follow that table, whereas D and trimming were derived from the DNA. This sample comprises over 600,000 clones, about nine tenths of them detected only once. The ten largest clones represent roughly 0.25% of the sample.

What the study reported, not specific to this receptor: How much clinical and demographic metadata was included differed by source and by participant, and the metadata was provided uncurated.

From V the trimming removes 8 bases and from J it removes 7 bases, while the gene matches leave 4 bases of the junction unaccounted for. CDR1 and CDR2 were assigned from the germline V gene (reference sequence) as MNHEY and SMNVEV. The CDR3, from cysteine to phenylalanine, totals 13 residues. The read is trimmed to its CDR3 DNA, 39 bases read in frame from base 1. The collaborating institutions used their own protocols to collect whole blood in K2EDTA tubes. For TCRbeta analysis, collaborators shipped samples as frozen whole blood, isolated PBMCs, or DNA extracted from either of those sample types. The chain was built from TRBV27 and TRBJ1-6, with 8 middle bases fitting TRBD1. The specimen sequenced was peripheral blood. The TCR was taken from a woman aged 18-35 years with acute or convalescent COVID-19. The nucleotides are TGTGCCAGCGGGACAGGACAGAATTCACCCCTCCACTTT. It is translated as CASGTGQNSPLHF.